This TCR beta chain emerged from a study of human T cells and chemical hapten exposure. Time point here: patch test 1, 2 weeks after DPC sensitization. Treatment defined: therapeutic diphenylcyclopropenone sensitization with weekly scalp DPC. TCRdb re-derived calls from the RACE reads in MiXCR, one entry per CDR3 protein. In the table there are 95,000 to 150,000 distinct CDR3 sequences, approximately 14% of which are singletons. The CDR3 is 14 amino acids. Deletions cut 2 bases from V and 6 bases from J, with 11 bases between. The V gene's germline CDR1 is SGHRS and CDR2 YFSETQ. Sequenced material: whole blood, taken in connection with sensitization to the hapten diphenylcyclopropenone (DPC). The chain combines TRBV5-1 with TRBJ1-4; D uncertain. This receptor was taken from a man aged 18 to 29 with alopecia areata. Some clones in this sample may be carry-over from other donors' samples. CDR3 in amino acids: CASSLRGEDEKLFF. The CDR3 nucleotides are TGCGCCAGCAGCTTACGGGGTGAAGATGAAAAACTGTTTTTT.